The present T cell receptor (beta chain) was sequenced within a study of CD8 T cells in ankylosing spondylitis. Points from the study as a whole: Among TCR beta sequences, a motif of eight highly homologous variants appeared characteristic of ankylosing spondylitis blood.

This clonotype was detected many times. The antigen remains undetermined. CDR1 is ENHRY and CDR2 is SYGVKD in the germline V gene. Between the trimmed V and J ends, which lost 5 bases and 4 bases, there was a span of 18 bases. There are 16 residues in the CDR3. TCRdb reprocessed the 5' RACE reads with MiXCR, giving one entry per CDR3 protein. The sample includes over 200,000 distinct CDR3 sequences, around 16% of them seen just once. This sequence was found in a male donor with ankylosing spondylitis. Sequences were obtained from blood, either unsorted or a sorted T cell fraction (not recorded which). This chain links TRBV10-3 with TRBJ2-1; D is possibly TRBD1 or TRBD2 (5 bases each). Here the CDR3 DNA reads TGTGCCATCAGTTCCGACTTTGGGGGTCTTTACAATGAGCAGTTCTTC. This encodes CAISSDFGGLYNEQFF.